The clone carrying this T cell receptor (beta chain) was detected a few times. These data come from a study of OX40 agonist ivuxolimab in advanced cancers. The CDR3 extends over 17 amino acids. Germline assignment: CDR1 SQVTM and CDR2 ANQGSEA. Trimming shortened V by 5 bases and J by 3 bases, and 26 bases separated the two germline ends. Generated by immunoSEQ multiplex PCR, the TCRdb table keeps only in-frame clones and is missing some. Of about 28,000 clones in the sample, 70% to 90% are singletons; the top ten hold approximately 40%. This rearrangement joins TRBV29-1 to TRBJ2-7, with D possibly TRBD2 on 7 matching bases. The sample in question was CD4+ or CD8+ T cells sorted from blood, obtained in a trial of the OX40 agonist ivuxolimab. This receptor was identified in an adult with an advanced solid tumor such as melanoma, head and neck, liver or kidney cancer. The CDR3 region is CSVQGIPVGGRFYEQYF. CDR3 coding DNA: TGCAGCGTTCAGGGGATTCCGGTAGGCGGGAGATTCTACGAGCAGTACTTC.